These 23 T cell receptor beta chains originate from one sample sequenced in a study of blood T cell repertoires in COVID-19. Libraries were prepared by immunoSEQ multiplex PCR; TCRdb keeps only in-frame clonotypes and omits some of them. Of roughly 75,000 clones in the sample, roughly 90% were seen once. The specimen was peripheral blood. The receptors were sampled from a man in his 60s with acute or convalescent COVID-19.

The V gene is TRBV29-1, the J gene TRBJ1-2; D is perhaps TRBD1 (5 bases). This CDR3 contains 14 residues. CDR1 SQVTM and CDR2 ANQGSEA come from the germline V gene. Trimming shortened V by 0 bases and J by 8 bases, and 16 bases separated the two germline ends. The DNA for the CDR3 is TGCAGCGTTGAAGACCTTACGACAGCTGGAGGCTACACCTTC. It translates to CSVEDLTTAGGYTF.

The chain uses TRBV5-1 and TRBJ2-7, with D possibly being TRBD1 (5 bases). Trimming removed 0 bases at V and 2 bases at J, with 15 bases between. This CDR3 region has 16 residues. CDR1 is SGHRS and CDR2 is YFSETQ in the germline V gene. The chain's CDR3 is CASSLAGAAFPYEQYF. CDR3 nucleotides: TGCGCCAGCAGCTTGGCTGGGGCCGCATTTCCCTACGAGCAGTACTTC. The complete variable domain, with remaining parts taken from reference TRBV5-1 and TRBJ2-7, reads KAGVTQTPRYLIKTRGQQVTLSCSPISGHRSVSWYQQTPGQGLQFLFEYFSETQRNKGNFPGRFSGRQFSNSRSEMNVSTLELGDSALYLCASSLAGAAFPYEQYFGPGTRLTVT.

The V call is TRBV27, the J call TRBJ2-7; 7 bases fit TRBD1. The V and J ends lost 2 bases and 2 bases, in that order; junction bases with no gene match: 3. CDR3 size: 14 residues. Per germline, CDR1 MNHEY and CDR2 SMNVEV (reference sequence). Here the CDR3 reads CASSLGTVPYEQYF. CDR3 sequence (DNA): TGTGCCAGCAGTTTAGGGACAGTTCCCTACGAGCAGTACTTC.

The J gene is TRBJ2-7, the V gene TRBV9; a possible D gene is TRBD2 (5 bases). Trimming removed 0 bases from V and 6 bases from J, with 13 bases in between. The CDR3 extends over 14 amino acids. CDR1 and CDR2 from the germline V gene are SGDLS and YYNGEE. CDR3 region: CASSVDVARAEQYF. CDR3 coding DNA: TGTGCCAGCAGCGTAGACGTGGCGAGGGCCGAGCAGTACTTC.

This chain connects TRBV24-1 to TRBJ2-3, with 11 bases fitting TRBD2. The CDR3 totals 17 residues. J gave up 4 bases and V 1 base, and 6 bases lay outside the gene matches. Germline V gene data show CDR1 as KGHDR and CDR2 as SFDVKD. The CDR3 loop is CATSDLVSSGGPDTQYF. DNA of the CDR3: TGTGCCACCAGTGATTTAGTTTCTAGCGGGGGGCCAGATACGCAGTATTTT.

This rearrangement joins TRBV19 to TRBJ1-1, with D unclear. The CDR3 consists of 12 residues. Germline-derived CDR1 and CDR2 are LNHDA and SQIVND (reference sequence). Trimming pared 6 bases from V and 6 bases from J, leaving 11 bases between. The CDR3 sequence is CASRNSFSEAFF. CDR3 nucleotides: TGTGCCAGTAGGAACAGTTTCTCTGAAGCTTTCTTT.

V usage is TRBV9 and J usage is TRBJ1-3, with 10 bases matching TRBD1. The germline V gene has CDR1 SGDLS and CDR2 YYNGEE. There are 16 residues in the CDR3. Losses at the gene ends were 0 bases for V and 1 base for J; bases not matched to a gene: 1. CDR3 sequence reads: CASSVADRGSGNTIYF. The CDR3 nucleotides read TGTGCCAGCAGCGTAGCGGACAGGGGGTCTGGAAACACCATATATTTT.

The chain carries TRBV30 and TRBJ2-1; a weak D match, TRBD2 (6 bases). CDR3 length: 16 residues. In germline, CDR1 is GTSNPN, CDR2 SVGIG (reference sequence). Deletions cut 1 base from V and 0 bases from J, with 13 bases between. The CDR3 spells CAWSGVAGSSYNEQFF. The CDR3 region has the DNA TGTGCCTGGAGTGGGGTGGCGGGGAGCTCCTACAATGAGCAGTTCTTC.

This clone was recorded once. V gene TRBV20-1 combines with J gene TRBJ2-3; 10 positions agree with TRBD2. There are 12 residues in the CDR3. Germline V CDR1 and CDR2: DFQATT, SNEGSKA (reference sequence). Trimming at V came to 3 bases and at J to 9 bases, leaving 3 bases not matched to a gene. The CDR3: CSASERGGTQYF. As DNA, the CDR3 is TGCAGTGCTAGTGAGCGGGGGGGGACGCAGTATTTT.

The CDR3 loop is CASGSGGAGGTDTQYF. The CDR3 region has the DNA TGTGCTAGTGGTTCTGGCGGGGCCGGGGGCACAGATACGCAGTATTTT. V usage is TRBV12-5 and J usage is TRBJ2-3; tentative D call: TRBD2 (6 bases). The V and J ends lost 4 bases and 1 base respectively, with 15 bases between them. The CDR3 covers 16 residues. CDR1 is LGHNT and CDR2 is FRNRAP in the germline V gene.

The V and J genes are TRBV15 and TRBJ2-7, with TRBD2 matching over 11 bases. Germline V CDR1 and CDR2: LNHNV, YYDKDF (reference sequence). CDR3 size: 17 residues. Trimming at V came to 1 base and at J to 4 bases, leaving 9 bases not matched to a gene. The CDR3 is CATSRGGGTSGSYEQYF. The DNA of the CDR3 is TGTGCCACCAGCAGAGGGGGAGGGACTAGCGGCAGTTACGAGCAGTACTTC.

This clone was counted only a few times. The V gene is TRBV6-5, the J gene TRBJ1-5; 7 nucleotides align to TRBD1. Germline V gene sequence: CDR1 MNHEY, CDR2 SVGAGI. V gave up 2 bases and J gave up 5 bases; unmatched junction bases: 0. CDR3 length: 13 amino acids. The CDR3 nucleotides are TGTGCCAGCAGTTACGGACAGGATCAGCCCCAGCATTTT. Residues: CASSYGQDQPQHF.

CDR3 region: CASSVDEGTGVREQFF. Written as DNA, the CDR3 is TGTGCCAGCAGCGTAGATGAAGGGACAGGGGTACGTGAGCAGTTCTTC. The rearrangement joins TRBV9 to TRBJ2-1, with 10 bases that match TRBD1. The germline V gene has CDR1 SGDLS and CDR2 YYNGEE. The V gene end was trimmed by 0 bases and the J gene end by 9 bases; junction bases not matched to a gene: 9. The CDR3 consists of 16 residues. Combining the CDR3 with reference TRBV9 and TRBJ2-1 gives the whole variable domain DSGVTQTPKHLITATGQRVTLRCSPRSGDLSVYWYQQSLDQGLQFLIQYYNGEERAKGNILERFSAQQFPDLHSELNLSSLELGDSALYFCASSVDEGTGVREQFFGPGTRLTVL.

This sequence joins TRBV30 and TRBJ1-3; 7 bases are a match to TRBD1. Trimming cost V 7 bases and J 4 bases; bases outside gene matches: 19. CDR3 length: 17 residues. Germline V gene sequence: CDR1 GTSNPN, CDR2 SVGIG (reference sequence). CDR3 sequence reads: CAFILYRDSGGGNTIYF. As DNA, the CDR3 is TGTGCCTTCATTCTATACCGGGACAGCGGGGGCGGAAACACCATATATTTT.

The rearrangement joins TRBV2 to TRBJ1-5, with D possibly TRBD1 on 5 matching bases. Germline CDR1 SNHLY, CDR2 FYNNEI. The V end was cut by 3 bases, the J end by 2 bases, with 11 bases between. This CDR3 has 15 amino acids. This CDR3 is CASSDGREGNQPQHF. The CDR3 coding sequence is TGTGCCAGCAGTGATGGCAGGGAGGGCAATCAGCCCCAGCATTTT.

This clone was found once. The CDR3 coding sequence is TGCGCCAGCAGCGCCGGGACAGGGGAAAATGAAAAACTGTTTTTT. This encodes CASSAGTGENEKLFF. The V gene is TRBV5-1, the J gene TRBJ1-4, with 10 nucleotides matching TRBD1. CDR1 SGHRS and CDR2 YFSETQ come from the germline V gene. The CDR3 covers 15 residues. Trimming took 4 bases from V and 5 from J; bases not matched to a gene: 5.

The genes are TRBV4-2 and TRBJ2-2, with D perhaps matching TRBD2 (5 bases). CDR1 and CDR2 from the germline V gene are LGHNA and YNFKEQ. The CDR3 contains 17 residues. The ends were cut back, 1 base at V and 7 bases at J, with 19 bases in the middle. The chain's CDR3 is CASSQAPTERRGGELFF. The CDR3 DNA reads TGTGCCAGCAGCCAAGCCCCTACCGAGAGACGGGGCGGGGAGCTGTTTTTT.

This chain links TRBV18 with TRBJ2-1, with 11 bases identical to TRBD2. Germline V gives CDR1 KGHSH, CDR2 LQKENI. The CDR3 loop spans 16 amino acids. V lost 5 bases to trimming and J lost 5 bases; unmatched junction nucleotides: 8. The CDR3 region is CASSSTLAGGNNEQFF. The CDR3, as DNA: TGTGCCAGCTCATCGACTCTAGCGGGGGGTAACAATGAGCAGTTCTTC.

The V call is TRBV5-1, the J call TRBJ2-7; TRBD2 matches at 10 bases. V dropped 3 bases and J dropped 2; count of bases not matched to a gene: 2. The V gene's germline CDR1 is SGHRS and CDR2 YFSETQ. The CDR3 totals 14 residues. This chain's CDR3 is CASSSGLATYEQYF. The CDR3 DNA follows: TGCGCCAGCAGCTCGGGACTAGCGACCTACGAGCAGTACTTC.

The rearrangement uses TRBV4-1 and TRBJ2-2; D gene unclear. Trimming removed 0 bases at V and 1 base at J, with 3 bases between. This CDR3 contains 14 residues. Germline values: CDR1 MGHRA, CDR2 YSYEKL. This chain's CDR3 is CASSQDRNTGELFF. The CDR3 DNA is TGCGCCAGCAGCCAAGACAGGAACACCGGGGAGCTGTTTTTT.

The chain couples TRBV19 to TRBJ1-6, with 7 bases that match TRBD1. Germline CDR1 reads LNHDA; CDR2 reads SQIVND (reference sequence). This CDR3 comprises 13 residues. Germline trimming cut 9 bases from V and 7 bases from J; bases unmatched to any gene: 6. DNA for the CDR3: TGTGCCAGCTCGACAGGGATCAATTCACCCCTCCACTTT. Amino acid sequence: CASSTGINSPLHF.

This clone turned up a few times. The V and J genes are TRBV3-1 (or the pseudogene TRBV3-2) and TRBJ1-1; tentatively, D is TRBD1 (5 bases). Trimming stripped 3 bases from V and 1 base from J, with 15 bases between. In germline, CDR1 is LGHDT, CDR2 YNNKEL (reference sequence). This CDR3 region has 16 residues. CDR3 sequence: CASSHGPGHWNTEAFF. The DNA of the CDR3 is TGTGCCAGCAGCCACGGGCCAGGACACTGGAACACTGAAGCTTTCTTT.

This clone has a handful of counts. This chain connects TRBV9 to TRBJ2-7; tentative D call: TRBD1 (5 bases). CDR1 SGDLS and CDR2 YYNGEE come from the germline V gene. V dropped 0 bases and J dropped 3 bases, with 10 bases sitting between them. The CDR3 spans 14 residues. The CDR3 DNA reads as TGTGCCAGCAGCGTAGGACAGTTTTACTACGAGCAGTACTTC. Translated, it gives CASSVGQFYYEQYF.